The 21 T cell receptor beta chains below were found in one sample sequenced in a study of Ad26.COV2.S vaccination and SARS-CoV-2 variants. Libraries were prepared by immunoSEQ multiplex PCR; TCRdb keeps only in-frame clonotypes and omits some of them. This sample yields around 170,000 clones, of which around nine tenths are seen a single time; 5% to 6.5% belongs to the top ten. This specimen was peripheral blood, taken after recovery from COVID-19. The receptors come from a human donor who had recovered from COVID-19.

The V and J genes are TRBV11-3 and TRBJ2-1, with D unclear. In germline, CDR1 is SGHNT, CDR2 YENEEA. This CDR3 comprises 12 residues. Deletions cut 3 bases from V and 7 bases from J, with 7 bases between. The CDR3 DNA sequence: TGTGCCAGCAGCTTCGAAGGAAATGAGCAGTTCTTC. Protein: CASSFEGNEQFF.

The rearrangement uses TRBV19 and TRBJ1-1; D remains unclear. The germline gives CDR1 LNHDA, CDR2 SQIVND (reference sequence). V dropped 1 base and J dropped 6 bases, with 18 bases sitting between them. CDR3 size: 16 residues. The CDR3 region has the DNA TGTGCCAGTAGTATAGGACCGCCAGGCCTGAATGCTGAAGCTTTCTTT. As protein: CASSIGPPGLNAEAFF.

The rearrangement links TRBV28 to TRBJ2-1; TRBD1 agrees at 8 bases. Germline loops: CDR1 MDHEN, CDR2 SYDVKM. V trimming: 6 bases; J trimming: 4 bases; junction bases outside the gene matches: 5. CDR3 length: 14 residues. The DNA for the CDR3 is TGTGCCAGCAGAGCCGGACAGGGATACAATGAGCAGTTCTTC. This codes for CASRAGQGYNEQFF.

The chain combines TRBV7-9 with TRBJ1-1, with 9 nucleotides matching TRBD1. Trimming at V came to 3 bases and at J to 6 bases, leaving 5 bases not matched to a gene. The germline CDR1 and CDR2 sequences are SEHNR and FQNEAQ (reference sequence). This CDR3 is built from 14 residues. The CDR3 DNA sequence: TGTGCCAGCAGCTTTTGGGACAGGGCTTCTGAAGCTTTCTTT. Residues: CASSFWDRASEAFF.

Written as DNA, the CDR3 is TGCAGTGCTAGTCCCAGGACGGCAGATACGCAGTATTTT. This encodes CSASPRTADTQYF. The chain has TRBV20-1 and TRBJ2-3; D is undetermined. Between the trimmed V and J ends, which lost 3 bases and 4 bases, there was a span of 11 bases. The CDR3 spans 13 residues. Germline V gene sequence: CDR1 DFQATT, CDR2 SNEGSKA (reference sequence).

The J gene is TRBJ2-1, the V gene TRBV19; 12 bases are a match to TRBD2. Germline V lookup: CDR1 LNHDA, CDR2 SQIVND (reference sequence). The length of the CDR3 is 15 residues. The V and J ends lost 9 bases and 6 bases, in that order; junction bases with no gene match: 9. This chain's CDR3 is CASKPGLAGLNEQFF. The DNA of the CDR3 is TGTGCCAGCAAGCCCGGACTAGCGGGGCTCAATGAGCAGTTCTTC.

The gene calls are TRBV11-2 and TRBJ2-7; 12 bases agree with TRBD2. This CDR3 has 16 residues. Germline V lookup: CDR1 SGHAT, CDR2 FQNNGV. V shed 3 bases and J 2 bases; nucleotides not matched to a gene: 5. The CDR3 loop is CASSLTSGGIPYEQYF. In DNA form, the CDR3 reads TGTGCCAGCAGCTTGACTAGCGGGGGAATCCCCTACGAGCAGTACTTC.

The chain employs TRBV19 and TRBJ2-3, with a possible D match to TRBD2 (6 bases). The germline V gene has CDR1 LNHDA and CDR2 SQIVND (reference sequence). Trimming left V 5 bases short and J 8 bases short, with 14 bases between. The CDR3 length is 13 residues. In DNA, the CDR3 is TGTGCCAGTAGTGGTGAGTTCGGGGGTACGCAGTATTTT. Its protein product is CASSGEFGGTQYF.

The genes are TRBV5-4 and TRBJ1-1, with D maybe TRBD1 (5 bases). Germline V gives CDR1 SGHNT, CDR2 YYREEE (reference sequence). This CDR3 is 12 amino acids long. The V end was cut by 2 bases, the J end by 8 bases, with 10 bases between. CDR3 residues: CASSFWGTEAFF. In DNA form, the CDR3 reads TGTGCCAGCAGCTTCTGGGGGACCGAAGCTTTCTTT.

V usage is TRBV19 and J usage is TRBJ1-3; no definite D call. The CDR3 is 16 residues long. V dropped 10 bases and J dropped 0 bases, with 19 bases sitting between them. Germline V gives CDR1 LNHDA, CDR2 SQIVND (reference sequence). CDR3 in DNA: TGTGCCACCCGCGAGGGCCCAACTTACTCTGGAAACACCATATATTTT. This codes for CATREGPTYSGNTIYF.

V gene TRBV6-5 combines with J gene TRBJ1-1; 10 nucleotides align to TRBD1. The CDR3 has 14 amino acids. Germline V gene data show CDR1 as MNHEY and CDR2 as SVGAGI. V gave up 8 bases and J gave up 11 bases; unmatched junction bases: 14. CDR3 protein: CASCTQTGGVWAFF. In nucleotides, the CDR3 is TGTGCCAGCTGCACCCAGACAGGGGGCGTGTGGGCTTTCTTT.

This chain connects TRBV2 to TRBJ2-1; 10 bases are a match to TRBD2. The CDR3 has 16 residues. Germline lookup yields CDR1 SNHLY and CDR2 FYNNEI. Germline trimming cut 7 bases from V and 2 bases from J; bases unmatched to any gene: 8. Here the CDR3 DNA reads TGTGCCAGCAAGACAGCTAGCGGGGGACCCTACAATGAGCAGTTCTTC. Its translation is CASKTASGGPYNEQFF.

The chain employs TRBV5-6 and TRBJ2-3; 7 bases map to TRBD2. CDR3 length equals 16 residues. V was clipped by 3 bases and J by 3 bases; unmatched bases: 10. The V gene's germline CDR1 is SGHDT and CDR2 YYEEEE. CDR3 DNA: TGTGCCAGCAGCTCAACTAGCGTCCGAGGGACAGATACGCAGTATTTT. It encodes CASSSTSVRGTDTQYF.

V and J are TRBV20-1 and TRBJ2-7; TRBD1 matches at 7 bases. V gave up 3 bases and J gave up 3 bases; unmatched junction bases: 5. This CDR3 comprises 13 residues. The V gene's germline CDR1 is DFQATT and CDR2 SNEGSKA (reference sequence). CDR3 loop: CSASSGGGYEQYF. CDR3 DNA sequence: TGCAGTGCTAGTTCAGGGGGTGGCTACGAGCAGTACTTC.

The gene calls are TRBV5-1 and TRBJ2-1; D remains unclear. Germline values: CDR1 SGHRS, CDR2 YFSETQ. This CDR3 contains 11 residues. The V gene lost 2 bases and the J gene lost 7 bases, with 4 bases spanning the gap. CDR3 DNA sequence: TGCGCCAGCAGCTTTCGGAATGAGCAGTTCTTC. It yields the protein CASSFRNEQFF.

The chain employs TRBV7-9 and TRBJ2-1, with TRBD2 matching over 7 bases. In germline, CDR1 is SEHNR, CDR2 FQNEAQ (reference sequence). The CDR3 spans 16 residues. Trimming cost V 3 bases and J 2 bases; bases outside gene matches: 7. Written as DNA, the CDR3 is TGTGCCAGCAGCTTCAGGTGGGAGGGCCCCTACAATGAGCAGTTCTTC. This encodes CASSFRWEGPYNEQFF. Filled out from reference TRBV7-9 and TRBJ2-1, the complete variable domain reads DTGVSQNPRHKITKRGQNVTFRCDPISEHNRLYWYRQTLGQGPEFLTYFQNEAQLEKSRLLSDRFSAERPKGSFSTLEIQRTEQGDSAMYLCASSFRWEGPYNEQFFGPGTRLTVL.

V gene TRBV9 combines with J gene TRBJ1-4; a possible D gene is TRBD1 (5 bases). This CDR3 contains 15 residues. The V and J ends lost 0 bases and 8 bases respectively, with 14 bases between them. In germline, CDR1 is SGDLS, CDR2 YYNGEE. The CDR3 DNA is TGTGCCAGCAGCGTAGCTGGAGGGGAGGGCGAAAAACTGTTTTTT. Translation: CASSVAGGEGEKLFF. Filled out from reference TRBV9 and TRBJ1-4, the complete variable domain reads DSGVTQTPKHLITATGQRVTLRCSPRSGDLSVYWYQQSLDQGLQFLIQYYNGEERAKGNILERFSAQQFPDLHSELNLSSLELGDSALYFCASSVAGGEGEKLFFGSGTQLSVL.

The rearrangement uses TRBV3-1 (or the pseudogene TRBV3-2) and TRBJ1-6; weak D call: TRBD1 (6 bases). In germline, CDR1 is LGHDT, CDR2 YNNKEL (reference sequence). CDR3 size: 15 residues. With 1 base removed from V and 6 bases from J, the gap between germline ends came to 10 bases. CDR3 residues: CASSQVGGPNSPLHF. The CDR3 bases are TGTGCCAGCAGCCAAGTTGGGGGGCCTAATTCACCCCTCCACTTT.

In its sample, this clone ranks as medium-sized. The J gene is TRBJ1-1, the V gene TRBV24-1; the D gene is possibly TRBD1 (6 bases). V shed 2 bases and J shed 8 bases, with 11 bases lying between them. This CDR3 spans 13 amino acids. Germline CDR1 KGHDR, CDR2 SFDVKD. CDR3 bases: TGTGCCACCAGTGATTGGGGCACAGGGGAAGCTTTCTTT. It specifies CATSDWGTGEAFF.

This clone was seen repeatedly, ten times or more. The chain is built from TRBV19 and TRBJ2-1; TRBD2 is a possible D gene (6 bases). The germline V gene encodes CDR1 LNHDA and CDR2 SQIVND (reference sequence). The CDR3 has 15 amino acids. The germline V and J ends were trimmed by 5 bases and 0 bases, with 11 bases remaining between them. CDR3 DNA: TGTGCCAGTAGTCAAGACGGGGGCTCCTACAATGAGCAGTTCTTC. Its protein is CASSQDGGSYNEQFF.

This chain joins TRBV9 and TRBJ1-4; no clear D gene. The CDR3 is 13 residues long. V lost 5 bases and J lost 4, with 9 bases in between. From germline, CDR1 is SGDLS and CDR2 YYNGEE. This chain's CDR3 is CASSRRYNEKLFF. The CDR3 DNA follows: TGTGCCAGCAGTAGACGGTATAATGAAAAACTGTTTTTT.